One and the same sample provided the 8 T cell receptor beta chains below, sequenced in a study of T-cell reconstitution after alpha-beta-depleted transplantation in children. TCRbeta library construction was performed incorporating unique molecular identifiers. Using its own MiXCR run on the PCR reads, TCRdb lists one record per CDR3 protein. The table includes 500,000 to 600,000 distinct CDR3 sequences, about 33% detected once. Sequenced material: PBMCs from the stem cell graft donor, taken from the stem cell graft. The receptor source for this set is a human donor who donated a stem cell graft to a child with aplastic anemia.

This clonotype was detected only a few times. The rearrangement uses TRBV20-1 and TRBJ2-5; 11 bases line up with TRBD2. Germline loops: CDR1 DFQATT, CDR2 SNEGSKA (reference sequence). The CDR3 contains 14 residues. J gave up 6 bases and V 6 bases, and 9 bases lay outside the gene matches. In DNA, the CDR3 is TGCAGTGCCACACTAGCGGGAGATAGAAAGACCCAGTACTTC. Amino acid sequence: CSATLAGDRKTQYF.

This clonotype showed up just a few times. The V and J genes are TRBV20-1 and TRBJ2-6; 7 nucleotides line up with TRBD1. CDR3 length: 15 amino acids. V was clipped by 0 bases and J by 3 bases; unmatched bases: 2. Germline V gene sequence: CDR1 DFQATT, CDR2 SNEGSKA (reference sequence). DNA for the CDR3: TGCAGTGCTAGAGATCAGGGGGATGGGGCCAACGTCCTGACTTTC. The encoded protein is CSARDQGDGANVLTF.

This chain links TRBV18 with TRBJ2-7; TRBD2 matches at 9 bases. This CDR3 comprises 13 residues. V lost 6 bases, J lost 6 bases, and 6 bases stayed unmatched. CDR1 KGHSH and CDR2 LQKENI come from the germline V gene. The DNA for the CDR3 is TGTGCCAGCTCGCCGGGACTAGCATCCGAGCAGTACGTC. This sequence encodes CASSPGLASEQYV.

The chain joins TRBV5-4 to TRBJ2-7; either TRBD1 or TRBD2 may fit D (7 bases each). The CDR3 spans 14 residues. The germline V gene has CDR1 SGHNT and CDR2 YYREEE (reference sequence). V was shortened by 1 base and J by 5 bases, with 13 bases between the two germline ends. In nucleotides, the CDR3 is TGTGCCAGCAGCTTGAGGCAGGGGGGGAACGAGCAGTACTTC. This sequence encodes CASSLRQGGNEQYF.

The chain employs TRBV30 and TRBJ1-1; D is undetermined. This CDR3 has 13 residues. The V and J ends lost 2 bases and 1 base respectively, with 8 bases between them. Germline assignment: CDR1 GTSNPN and CDR2 SVGIG (reference sequence). CDR3 sequence reads: CAWSRGGNTEAFF. The CDR3 DNA reads TGTGCCTGGAGTCGAGGAGGGAACACTGAAGCTTTCTTT. The complete variable domain, with remaining parts taken from reference TRBV30 and TRBJ1-1, reads SQTIHQWPATLVQPVGSPLSLECTVEGTSNPNLYWYRQAAGRGLQLLFYSVGIGQISSEVPQNLSASRPQDRQFILSSKKLLLSDSGFYLCAWSRGGNTEAFFGQGTRLTVV.

The chain links TRBV12-3 or TRBV12-4 to TRBJ2-5, with 7 bases lining up with TRBD1. The CDR3 contains 14 residues. V was pared by 5 bases and J by 4 bases, with 7 bases of the junction left unmatched. DNA for the CDR3: TGTGCCAGCAGTCCCACATACAGGGGAGAGACCCAGTACTTC. This translates into CASSPTYRGETQYF.

The chain is built from TRBV2 and TRBJ2-3, with a possible D match to TRBD2 (6 bases). Trimming left V 6 bases short and J 0 bases short, with 16 bases between. This CDR3 region has 16 residues. In germline, CDR1 is SNHLY, CDR2 FYNNEI. The CDR3 reads CASSQAAGTSTDTQYF. As DNA, the CDR3 is TGTGCCAGCAGCCAGGCGGCGGGAACTAGCACAGATACGCAGTATTTT. Drawing the rest from reference TRBV2 and TRBJ2-3, the complete variable domain is EPEVTQTPSHQVTQMGQEVILRCVPISNHLYFYWYRQILGQKVEFLVSFYNNEISEKSEIFDDQFSVERPDGSNFTLKIRSTKLEDSAMYFCASSQAAGTSTDTQYFGPGTRLTVL.

This clonotype came up a few times. The chain employs TRBV12-3 or TRBV12-4 and TRBJ1-3; D unclear. Trimming left V 7 bases short and J 4 bases short, with 11 bases between. This CDR3 has 13 residues. This CDR3 is CASISRGGNTIYF. CDR3 coding DNA: TGTGCCAGCATCTCCCGGGGAGGAAACACCATATATTTT.